This is a list of T cell receptor beta chains from one sample in a study of response to subunit inactivated influenza vaccine. TCRdb re-derived calls from the RT-PCR reads in MiXCR, one entry per CDR3 protein. Among 400,000 to 650,000 distinct CDR3 sequences listed, under 8.5% were seen once. Material: PBMCs from blood, obtained less than 25 months after vaccination. Receptor source: a man in his fifties or sixties who received an inactivated influenza vaccine. CDR3s include the opening cysteine and the closing phenylalanine or tryptophan. The D gene is left open where the match is weak. Size is omitted from some rows. Given values are once, few, many or a class for expanded clones.

cdr3_aa,cdr3_nt,clone_size,j_call,d_call,v_call
CSALQGAAKNIQYF,TGCAGTGCTTTACAGGGGGCCGCCAAAAACATTCAGTACTTC,few,TRBJ2-4,TRBD1,TRBV20-1
CAINAGSTDTQYF,TGTGCCATCAACGCGGGGAGCACAGATACGCAGTATTTT,many,TRBJ2-3,NA,TRBV10-3
CASSPPRGRGEENEQFF,TGTGCCAGCAGCCCACCCAGGGGGCGGGGGGAAGAAAATGAGCAGTTCTTC,few,TRBJ2-1,NA,TRBV5-4
CASSSSPVRVTQYF,TGTGCCAGCAGTTCCTCCCCAGTTCGGGTTACGCAGTATTTT,many,TRBJ2-3,NA,TRBV12-3/TRBV12-4
CASSRRAGHEQFF,TGTGCCAGCAGCCGACGGGCGGGGCATGAGCAGTTCTTC,few,TRBJ2-1,NA,TRBV3-1
CASSYGTRSSPEQFF,TGTGCCAGCAGTTACGGGACTAGGAGCTCCCCTGAGCAGTTCTTC,NA,TRBJ2-1,TRBD2,TRBV6-5
CASSQTPEGGNEQFF,TGCGCCAGCAGCCAAACCCCCGAGGGGGGGAATGAGCAGTTCTTC,few,TRBJ2-1,NA,TRBV4-1
CSARIVKGANTGELFF,TGCAGTGCTAGGATCGTTAAGGGGGCGAACACCGGGGAGCTGTTTTTT,few,TRBJ2-2,NA,TRBV20-1
CASSGVREQFF,TGTGCCAGCAGTGGAGTACGTGAGCAGTTCTTC,many,TRBJ2-1,NA,TRBV6-2/TRBV6-3
CATSADRGEAFF,TGTGCCACCAGTGCTGACAGGGGGGAAGCTTTCTTT,few,TRBJ1-1,TRBD1,TRBV24-1
CATSRDPGDGYTF,TGTGCCACCAGCAGAGATCCCGGGGATGGCTACACCTTC,few,TRBJ1-2,NA,TRBV15
CASSPLWQLNYGYTF,TGTGCCAGCAGTCCCCTTTGGCAGTTGAACTATGGCTACACCTTC,many,TRBJ1-2,NA,TRBV6-5
CASSFSWGNNEKLFF,TGCGCCAGCAGCTTCTCCTGGGGAAATAATGAAAAACTGTTTTTT,few,TRBJ1-4,NA,TRBV5-1
CASSSVEYNEQFF,TGTGCCAGCAGTTCAGTAGAGTACAATGAGCAGTTCTTC,many,TRBJ2-1,NA,TRBV12-3/TRBV12-4
CASSYSTGMGYGYTF,TGTGCCAGCAGTTACTCGACAGGGATGGGCTATGGCTACACCTTC,many,TRBJ1-2,TRBD1,TRBV6-5
CASSQTAGLQETQYF,TGCGCCAGCAGCCAGACGGCGGGGCTCCAAGAGACCCAGTACTTC,NA,TRBJ2-5,NA,TRBV4-1
CASSSPDRDEQYF,TGTGCCAGCAGCTCCCCTGACAGGGACGAGCAGTACTTC,few,TRBJ2-7,TRBD1,TRBV7-3
CASSLGSQRATEAFF,TGCGCCAGCAGCTTGGGTTCGCAGCGTGCCACTGAAGCTTTCTTT,few,TRBJ1-1,NA,TRBV5-1
CASRQGGTGELFF,TGTGCCAGTAGACAGGGGGGGACCGGGGAGCTGTTTTTT,many,TRBJ2-2,TRBD1,TRBV12-3/TRBV12-4
CASSHGVNTDTQYF,TGTGCCAGCAGCCACGGGGTTAACACAGATACGCAGTATTTT,few,TRBJ2-3,NA,TRBV28
CASSSYKAYNEQFF,TGCGCCAGCAGCTCGTACAAGGCCTACAATGAGCAGTTCTTC,few,TRBJ2-1,NA,TRBV5-1
CASSQYAVSSYEQYF,TGTGCCAGCAGCCAATATGCGGTGAGCTCCTACGAGCAGTACTTC,NA,TRBJ2-7,NA,TRBV3-1
CASSYAQNTGELFF,TGTGCCAGCAGTTACGCACAGAACACCGGGGAGCTGTTTTTT,NA,TRBJ2-2,NA,TRBV6-2/TRBV6-3
CASSLGSRTDQETQYF,TGCGCCAGCAGCTTGGGTTCCCGGACAGACCAAGAGACCCAGTACTTC,many,TRBJ2-5,NA,TRBV5-1
CASSLFLMTGSNEQFF,TGTGCCAGCAGCTTATTTCTCATGACAGGGTCGAATGAGCAGTTCTTC,NA,TRBJ2-1,TRBD1,TRBV7-2
CASSLWGLSTDTQYF,TGTGCCAGCAGCCTCTGGGGACTTTCCACAGATACGCAGTATTTT,NA,TRBJ2-3,NA,TRBV27
CASSPVRVGTGELFF,TGTGCCAGCAGCCCCGTAAGGGTGGGCACCGGGGAGCTGTTTTTT,many,TRBJ2-2,NA,TRBV6-2/TRBV6-3
CASSLDGAGSPLHF,TGCGCCAGCAGCTTGGACGGTGCCGGGTCACCCCTCCACTTT,many,TRBJ1-6,NA,TRBV5-1
CASSLLDGTRTGELFF,TGTGCCAGCAGCTTATTAGACGGAACACGAACCGGGGAGCTGTTTTTT,many,TRBJ2-2,NA,TRBV7-2